This T cell receptor (beta chain) came from a study of high-grade serous ovarian cancer treatment subgroups. Notes on the study in general: Clonal relatedness tracked neoantigen level, and by trend copy number and mutation load.

Tumor samples were obtained before definitive surgery or chemotherapy. V dropped 2 bases and J dropped 5; count of bases not matched to a gene: 8. The CDR3 is 16 amino acids. Germline CDR1 and CDR2: SGHNT and YYREEE (reference sequence). TCRdb keeps only in-frame clones here, not all; method: immunoSEQ multiplex PCR. The table shows approximately 5,000 clones, with roughly 69% occurring only once. In regard to this clone: Its specificity is not known.

The sample was tumor tissue. The receptor comes from a human donor with high-grade serous ovarian cancer. The rearrangement uses TRBV5-4 and TRBJ2-1, with 9 bases identical to TRBD2. CDR3 loop: CASSFGGGGANNEQFF. CDR3 nucleotide sequence: TGTGCCAGCAGCTTTGGTGGCGGGGGGGCCAACAATGAGCAGTTCTTC.